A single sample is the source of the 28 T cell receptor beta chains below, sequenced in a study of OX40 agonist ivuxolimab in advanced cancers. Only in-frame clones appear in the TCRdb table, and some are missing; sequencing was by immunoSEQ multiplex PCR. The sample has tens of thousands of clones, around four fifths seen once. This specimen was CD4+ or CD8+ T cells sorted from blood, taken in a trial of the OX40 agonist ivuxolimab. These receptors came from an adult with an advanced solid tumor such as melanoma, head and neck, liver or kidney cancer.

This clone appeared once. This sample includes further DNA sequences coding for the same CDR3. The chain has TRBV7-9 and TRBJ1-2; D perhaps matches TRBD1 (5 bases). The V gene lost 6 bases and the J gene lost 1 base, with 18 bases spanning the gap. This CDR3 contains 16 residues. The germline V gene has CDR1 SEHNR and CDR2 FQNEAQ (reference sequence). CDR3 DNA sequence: TGTGCCAGCAGAACGGCCGAGGCAGGGCTTAACTATGGCTACACCTTC. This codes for CASRTAEAGLNYGYTF.

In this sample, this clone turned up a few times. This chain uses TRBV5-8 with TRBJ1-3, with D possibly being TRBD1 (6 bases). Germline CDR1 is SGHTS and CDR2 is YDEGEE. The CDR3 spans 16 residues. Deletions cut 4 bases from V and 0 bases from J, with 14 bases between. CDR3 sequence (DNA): TGTGCCAGCAGCACCCGGGACAACTTCTCTGGAAACACCATATATTTT. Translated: CASSTRDNFSGNTIYF.

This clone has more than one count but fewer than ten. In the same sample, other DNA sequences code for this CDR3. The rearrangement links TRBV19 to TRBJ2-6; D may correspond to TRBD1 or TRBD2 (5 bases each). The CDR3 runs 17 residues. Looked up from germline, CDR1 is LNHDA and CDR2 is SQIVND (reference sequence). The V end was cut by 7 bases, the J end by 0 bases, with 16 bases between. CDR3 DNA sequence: TGTGCCAGTAAAGAGGGGCTGTTTAGCTCTGGGGCCAACGTCCTGACTTTC. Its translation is CASKEGLFSSGANVLTF.

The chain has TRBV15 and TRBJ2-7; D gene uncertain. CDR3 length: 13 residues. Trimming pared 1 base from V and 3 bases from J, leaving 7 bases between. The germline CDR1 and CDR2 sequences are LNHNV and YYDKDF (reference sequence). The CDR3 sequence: CATSRGVGYEQYF. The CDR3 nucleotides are TGTGCCACCAGCAGAGGTGTCGGCTACGAGCAGTACTTC.

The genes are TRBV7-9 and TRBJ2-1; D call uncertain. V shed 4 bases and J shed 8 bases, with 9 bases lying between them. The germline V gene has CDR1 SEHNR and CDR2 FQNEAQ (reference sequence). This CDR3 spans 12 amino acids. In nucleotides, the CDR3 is TGTGCCAGCAGCTCGCAAAGGTATGAGCAGTTCTTC. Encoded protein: CASSSQRYEQFF.

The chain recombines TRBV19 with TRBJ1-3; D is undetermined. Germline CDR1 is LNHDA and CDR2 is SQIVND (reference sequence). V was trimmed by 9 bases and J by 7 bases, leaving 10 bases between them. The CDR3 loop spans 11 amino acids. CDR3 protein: CASRESNTIYF. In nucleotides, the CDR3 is TGTGCCAGCCGAGAGAGCAACACCATATATTTT.

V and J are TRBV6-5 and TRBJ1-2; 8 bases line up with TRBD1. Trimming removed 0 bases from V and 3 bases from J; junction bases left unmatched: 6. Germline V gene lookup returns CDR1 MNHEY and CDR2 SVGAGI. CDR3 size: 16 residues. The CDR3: CASSYSRQGKDYGYTF. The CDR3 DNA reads TGTGCCAGCAGTTACTCGAGACAGGGGAAAGACTATGGCTACACCTTC.

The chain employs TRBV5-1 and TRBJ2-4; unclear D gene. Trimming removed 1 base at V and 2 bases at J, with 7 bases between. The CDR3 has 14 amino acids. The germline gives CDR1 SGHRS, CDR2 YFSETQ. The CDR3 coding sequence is TGCGCCAGCAGCTTGCGGGCCACCAAAAACATTCAGTACTTC. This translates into CASSLRATKNIQYF.

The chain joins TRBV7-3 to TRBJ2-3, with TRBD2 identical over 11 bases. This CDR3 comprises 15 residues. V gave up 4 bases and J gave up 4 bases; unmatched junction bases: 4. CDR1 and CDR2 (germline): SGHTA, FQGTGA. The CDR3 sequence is CASSYGTSGADTQYF. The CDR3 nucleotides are TGTGCCAGCAGCTACGGGACTAGCGGTGCAGATACGCAGTATTTT.

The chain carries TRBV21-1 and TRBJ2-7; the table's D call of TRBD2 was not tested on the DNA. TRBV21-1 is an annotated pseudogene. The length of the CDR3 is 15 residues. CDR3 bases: TGTGCCAGCAAAAACCGGACTAGCGGAACCTACGAGCAGTACGTC. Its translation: CASKNRTSGTYEQYV.

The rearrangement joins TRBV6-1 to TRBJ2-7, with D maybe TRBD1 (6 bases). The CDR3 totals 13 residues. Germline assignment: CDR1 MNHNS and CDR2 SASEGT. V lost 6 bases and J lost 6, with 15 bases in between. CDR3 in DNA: TGTGCCAGCAGGGTCAGGCCAGGGGTCGAGCAGTACTTC. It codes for CASRVRPGVEQYF.

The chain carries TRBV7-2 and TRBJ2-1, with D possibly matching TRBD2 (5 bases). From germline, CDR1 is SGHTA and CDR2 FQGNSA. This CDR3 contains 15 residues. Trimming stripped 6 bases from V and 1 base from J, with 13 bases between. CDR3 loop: CASRLGSASYNEQFF. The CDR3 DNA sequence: TGTGCCAGCAGACTAGGGTCAGCTTCCTACAATGAGCAGTTCTTC.

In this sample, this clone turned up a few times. The CDR3 DNA sequence: TGTGCCAGCAGCGTGGACACATCCTACGAGCAGTACTTC. Its protein product is CASSVDTSYEQYF. The rearrangement links TRBV7-9 to TRBJ2-7; D is possibly TRBD1 (5 bases). Germline CDR1 reads SEHNR; CDR2 reads FQNEAQ (reference sequence). This CDR3 is built from 13 residues. V was pared by 5 bases and J by 1 base, with 9 bases between. Together with reference TRBV7-9 and TRBJ2-7, the CDR3 gives the full variable domain: DTGVSQNPRHKITKRGQNVTFRCDPISEHNRLYWYRQTLGQGPEFLTYFQNEAQLEKSRLLSDRFSAERPKGSFSTLEIQRTEQGDSAMYLCASSVDTSYEQYFGPGTRLTVT.

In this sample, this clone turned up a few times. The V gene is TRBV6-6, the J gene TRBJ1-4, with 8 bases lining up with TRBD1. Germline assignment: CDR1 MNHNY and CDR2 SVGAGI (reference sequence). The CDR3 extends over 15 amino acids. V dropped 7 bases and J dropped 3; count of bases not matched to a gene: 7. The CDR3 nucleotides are TGTGCCAGCACCCAGGGGGCATTAGCTAATGAAAAACTGTTTTTT. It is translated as CASTQGALANEKLFF.

The CDR3 here is CASSTGTTTYEQYF. DNA for the CDR3: TGTGCCAGCAGTACCGGGACAACCACCTACGAGCAGTACTTC. The chain joins TRBV27 to TRBJ2-7; tentative D call: TRBD1 (6 bases). CDR3 size: 14 residues. Germline CDR1 is MNHEY and CDR2 is SMNVEV (reference sequence). V was clipped by 5 bases and J by 2 bases, with 13 bases between them.

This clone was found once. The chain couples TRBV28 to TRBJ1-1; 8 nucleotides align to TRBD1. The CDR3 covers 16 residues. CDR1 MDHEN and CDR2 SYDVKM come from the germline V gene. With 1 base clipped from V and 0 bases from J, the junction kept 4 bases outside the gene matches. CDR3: CASSLYAGGMNTEAFF. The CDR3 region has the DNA TGTGCCAGCAGTTTATATGCAGGGGGCATGAACACTGAAGCTTTCTTT.

The CDR3 loop reads CASSYPGTGTGNTQYF. The CDR3 bases are TGTGCCAGCAGTTACCCAGGGACAGGGACCGGGAATACGCAGTATTTT. V usage is TRBV6-5 and J usage is TRBJ2-3; 9 bases agree with TRBD1. Germline CDR1 and CDR2: MNHEY and SVGAGI. V lost 2 bases to trimming and J lost 7 bases; unmatched junction nucleotides: 10. The CDR3 spans 16 residues.

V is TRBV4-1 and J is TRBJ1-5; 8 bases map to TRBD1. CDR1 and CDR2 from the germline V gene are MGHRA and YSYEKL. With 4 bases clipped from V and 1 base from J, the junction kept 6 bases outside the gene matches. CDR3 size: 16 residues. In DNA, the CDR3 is TGCGCCAGCAGCCGACCCGGACAGGGCAGCAATCAGCCCCAGCATTTT. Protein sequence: CASSRPGQGSNQPQHF.

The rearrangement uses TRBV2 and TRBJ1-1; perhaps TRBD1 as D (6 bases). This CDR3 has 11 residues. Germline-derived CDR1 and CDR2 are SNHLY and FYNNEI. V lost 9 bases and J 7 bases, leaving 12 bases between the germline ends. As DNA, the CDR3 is TGTGCCAGTGGGGGGCGGAATGAAGCTTTCTTT. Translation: CASGGRNEAFF.

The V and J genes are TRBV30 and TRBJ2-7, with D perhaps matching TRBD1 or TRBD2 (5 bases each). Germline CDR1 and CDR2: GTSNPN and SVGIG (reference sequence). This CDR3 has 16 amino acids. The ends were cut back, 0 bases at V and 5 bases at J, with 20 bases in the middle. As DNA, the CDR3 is TGTGCCTGGAGTGTACCTAGGGCAGGGAGTAATCACGAGCAGTACTTC. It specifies CAWSVPRAGSNHEQYF.

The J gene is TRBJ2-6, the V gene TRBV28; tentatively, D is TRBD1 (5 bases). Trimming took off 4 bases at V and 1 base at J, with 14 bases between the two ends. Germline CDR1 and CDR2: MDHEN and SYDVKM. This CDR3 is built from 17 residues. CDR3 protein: CASSSGLDKSGANVLTF. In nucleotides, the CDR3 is TGTGCCAGCAGTTCCGGCTTGGACAAATCTGGGGCCAACGTCCTGACTTTC.

The CDR3 nucleotides are TGTGCCAGCAGTGAAGTAGGGACTGAGCAGTTCTTC. Encoded protein: CASSEVGTEQFF. V is TRBV2 and J is TRBJ2-1; D tentatively fits TRBD1 or TRBD2 (5 bases each). This CDR3 is 12 amino acids long. The germline V gene encodes CDR1 SNHLY and CDR2 FYNNEI. Trimming took 1 base from V and 9 from J, leaving 7 bases between them. The complete variable domain, with remaining parts taken from reference TRBV2 and TRBJ2-1, reads EPEVTQTPSHQVTQMGQEVILRCVPISNHLYFYWYRQILGQKVEFLVSFYNNEISEKSEIFDDQFSVERPDGSNFTLKIRSTKLEDSAMYFCASSEVGTEQFFGPGTRLTVL.

CDR3 coding DNA: TGTGCCAGCAGCTCCATTACGCAGCAGTACTTC. Encoded protein: CASSSITQQYF. The chain combines TRBV11-1 with TRBJ2-7; the D is unclear. The CDR3 has 11 residues. Trimming left V 4 bases short and J 8 bases short, with 9 bases between. Germline V gives CDR1 SGHAT, CDR2 FQDESV (reference sequence).

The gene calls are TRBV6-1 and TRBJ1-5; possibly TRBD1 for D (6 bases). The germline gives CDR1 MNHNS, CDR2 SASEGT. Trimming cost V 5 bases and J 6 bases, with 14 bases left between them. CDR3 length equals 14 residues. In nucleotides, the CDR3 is TGTGCCAGCAGTACCCGGGGGGCCACTCAGCCCCAGCATTTT. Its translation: CASSTRGATQPQHF.

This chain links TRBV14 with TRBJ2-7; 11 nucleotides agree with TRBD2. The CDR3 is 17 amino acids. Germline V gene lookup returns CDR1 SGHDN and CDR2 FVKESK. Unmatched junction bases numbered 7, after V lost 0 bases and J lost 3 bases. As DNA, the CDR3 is TGTGCCAGCAGCCAAGATCTGACTAGCGGGACGCACTACGAGCAGTACTTC. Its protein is CASSQDLTSGTHYEQYF.

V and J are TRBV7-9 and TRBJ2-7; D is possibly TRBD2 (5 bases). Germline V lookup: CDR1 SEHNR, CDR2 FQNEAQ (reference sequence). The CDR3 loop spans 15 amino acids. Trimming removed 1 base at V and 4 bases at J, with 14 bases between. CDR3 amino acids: CASSLGNAPGYEQYF. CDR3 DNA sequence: TGTGCCAGCAGCTTAGGAAATGCCCCGGGGTACGAGCAGTACTTC.

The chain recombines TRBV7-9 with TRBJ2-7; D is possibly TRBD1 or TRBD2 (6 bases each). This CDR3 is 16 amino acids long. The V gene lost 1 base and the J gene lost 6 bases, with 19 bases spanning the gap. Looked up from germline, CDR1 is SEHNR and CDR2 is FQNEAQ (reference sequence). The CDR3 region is CASSLVPGGGWVEQYV. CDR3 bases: TGTGCCAGCAGCTTAGTGCCCGGGGGCGGGTGGGTCGAGCAGTACGTC.

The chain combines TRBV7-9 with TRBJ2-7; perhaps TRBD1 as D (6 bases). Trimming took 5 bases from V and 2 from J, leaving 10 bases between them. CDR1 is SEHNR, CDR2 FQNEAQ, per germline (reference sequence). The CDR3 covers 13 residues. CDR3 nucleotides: TGTGCCAGCAGCCCTCGGACAGCCTACGAGCAGTACTTC. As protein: CASSPRTAYEQYF.